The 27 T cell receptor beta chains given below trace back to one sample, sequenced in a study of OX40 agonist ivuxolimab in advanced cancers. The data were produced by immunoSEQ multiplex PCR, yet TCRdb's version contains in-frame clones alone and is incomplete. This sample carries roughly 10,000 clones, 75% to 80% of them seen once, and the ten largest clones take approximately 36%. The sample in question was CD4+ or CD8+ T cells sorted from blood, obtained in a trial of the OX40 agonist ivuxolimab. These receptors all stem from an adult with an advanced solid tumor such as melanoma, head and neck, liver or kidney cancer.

The CDR3 loop reads CASSLDSIVEKQYF. CDR3 bases: TGTGCCAGCAGCCTAGACAGTATCGTTGAGAAACAGTACTTC. The chain carries TRBV2 and TRBJ2-7; maybe TRBD1 (5 bases). CDR3 length equals 14 residues. The ends were cut back, 6 bases at V and 10 bases at J, with 22 bases in the middle. From germline, CDR1 is SNHLY and CDR2 FYNNEI.

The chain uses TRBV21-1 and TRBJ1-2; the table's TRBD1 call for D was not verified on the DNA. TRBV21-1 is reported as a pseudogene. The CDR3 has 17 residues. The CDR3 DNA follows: TGTGCCAGCAGCAAATGGGTTCGGACAGGATTCTCCTATGGCTACACCTTC. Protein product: CASSKWVRTGFSYGYTF.

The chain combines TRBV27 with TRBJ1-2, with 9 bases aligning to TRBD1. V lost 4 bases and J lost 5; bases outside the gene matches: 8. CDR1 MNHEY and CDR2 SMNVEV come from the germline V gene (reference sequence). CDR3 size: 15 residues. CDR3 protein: CASSYQPGQGYGYTF. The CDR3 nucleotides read TGTGCCAGCAGTTACCAACCGGGACAGGGATATGGCTACACCTTC.

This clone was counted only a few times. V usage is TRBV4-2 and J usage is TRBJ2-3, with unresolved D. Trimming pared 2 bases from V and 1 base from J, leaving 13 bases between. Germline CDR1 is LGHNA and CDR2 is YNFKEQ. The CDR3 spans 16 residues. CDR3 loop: CASSQTGPGGTDTQYF. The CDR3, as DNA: TGTGCCAGCAGCCAAACCGGACCCGGTGGCACAGATACGCAGTATTTT.

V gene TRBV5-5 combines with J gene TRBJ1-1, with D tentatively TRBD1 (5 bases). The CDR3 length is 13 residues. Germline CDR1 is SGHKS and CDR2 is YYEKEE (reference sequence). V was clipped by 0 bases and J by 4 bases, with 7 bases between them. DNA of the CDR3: TGTGCCAGCAGCTTGGCGGGGCGCACTGAAGCTTTCTTT. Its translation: CASSLAGRTEAFF.

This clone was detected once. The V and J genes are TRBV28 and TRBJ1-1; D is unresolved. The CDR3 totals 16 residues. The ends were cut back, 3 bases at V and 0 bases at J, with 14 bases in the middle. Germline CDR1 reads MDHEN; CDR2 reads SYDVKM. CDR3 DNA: TGTGCCAGCAGTTTGTCCATGGGGTTGGTGAACACTGAAGCTTTCTTT. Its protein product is CASSLSMGLVNTEAFF.

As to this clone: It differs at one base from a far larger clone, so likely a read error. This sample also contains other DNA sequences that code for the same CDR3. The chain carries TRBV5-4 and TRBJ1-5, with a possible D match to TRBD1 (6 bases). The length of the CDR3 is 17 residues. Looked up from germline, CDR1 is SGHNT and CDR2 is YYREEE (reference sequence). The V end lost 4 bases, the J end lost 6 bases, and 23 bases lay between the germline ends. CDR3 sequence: CASSQERGRGVIQPQHF. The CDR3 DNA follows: TGTGCCAGCAGCCAAGAACGGGGCAGGGGTGTTATTCAGCCCCAGCATTTT.

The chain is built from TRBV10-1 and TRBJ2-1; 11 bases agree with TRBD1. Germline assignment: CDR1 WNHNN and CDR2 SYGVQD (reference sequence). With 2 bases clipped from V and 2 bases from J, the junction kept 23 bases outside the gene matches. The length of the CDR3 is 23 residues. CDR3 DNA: TGCGCCAGCAGTGAGGGACAGGGGGCGTTCGGGGATAGCGGGAGTTTGACCTACAATGAGCAGTTCTTC. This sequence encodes CASSEGQGAFGDSGSLTYNEQFF.

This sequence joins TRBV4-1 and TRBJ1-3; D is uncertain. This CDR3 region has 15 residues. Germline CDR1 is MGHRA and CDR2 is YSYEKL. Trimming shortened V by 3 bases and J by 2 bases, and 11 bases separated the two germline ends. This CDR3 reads CASSHPQEAGNTIYF. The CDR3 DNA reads TGCGCCAGCAGCCACCCACAAGAGGCTGGAAACACCATATATTTT.

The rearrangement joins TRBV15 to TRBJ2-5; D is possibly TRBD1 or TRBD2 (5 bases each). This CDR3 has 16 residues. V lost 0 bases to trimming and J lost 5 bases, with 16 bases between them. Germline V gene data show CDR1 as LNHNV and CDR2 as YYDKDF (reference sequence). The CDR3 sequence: CATSREGYGTLETQYF. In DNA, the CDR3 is TGTGCCACCAGCAGAGAGGGCTATGGGACGTTGGAGACCCAGTACTTC.

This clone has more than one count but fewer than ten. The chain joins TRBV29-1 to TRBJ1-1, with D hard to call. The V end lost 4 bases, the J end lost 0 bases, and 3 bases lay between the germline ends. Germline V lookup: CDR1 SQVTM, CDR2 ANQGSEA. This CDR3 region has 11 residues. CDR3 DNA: TGCAGCGTTGGGATGAACACTGAAGCTTTCTTT. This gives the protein CSVGMNTEAFF.

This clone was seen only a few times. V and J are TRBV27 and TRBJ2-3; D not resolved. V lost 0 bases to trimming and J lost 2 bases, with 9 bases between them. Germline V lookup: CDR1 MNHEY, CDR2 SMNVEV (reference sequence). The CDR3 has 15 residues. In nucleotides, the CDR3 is TGTGCCAGCAGTTTATCCCTAGACCCCACAGATACGCAGTATTTT. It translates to CASSLSLDPTDTQYF.

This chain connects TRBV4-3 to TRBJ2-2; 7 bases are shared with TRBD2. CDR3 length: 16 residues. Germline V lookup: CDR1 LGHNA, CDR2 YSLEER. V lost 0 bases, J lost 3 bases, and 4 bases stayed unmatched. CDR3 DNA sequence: TGCGCCAGCAGCCAAGATCCAGCGGGGTACACCGGGGAGCTGTTTTTT. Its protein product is CASSQDPAGYTGELFF.

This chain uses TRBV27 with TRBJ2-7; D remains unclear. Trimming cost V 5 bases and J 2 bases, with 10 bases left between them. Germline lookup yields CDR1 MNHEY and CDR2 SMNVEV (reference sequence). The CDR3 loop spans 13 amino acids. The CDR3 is CASSILDPYEQYF. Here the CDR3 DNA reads TGTGCCAGCAGTATCTTGGACCCCTACGAGCAGTACTTC.

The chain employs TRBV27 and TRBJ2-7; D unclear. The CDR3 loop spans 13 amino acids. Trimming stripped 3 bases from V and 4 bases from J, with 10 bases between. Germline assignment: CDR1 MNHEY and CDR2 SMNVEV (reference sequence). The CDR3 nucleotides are TGTGCCAGCAGTTTTCGGGCAGGATACGAGCAGTACTTC. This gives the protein CASSFRAGYEQYF.

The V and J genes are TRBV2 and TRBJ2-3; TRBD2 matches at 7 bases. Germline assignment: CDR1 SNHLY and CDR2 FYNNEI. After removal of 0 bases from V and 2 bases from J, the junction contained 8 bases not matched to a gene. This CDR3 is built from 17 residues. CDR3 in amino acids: CASSEALAGRSTDTQYF. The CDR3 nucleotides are TGTGCCAGCAGTGAAGCGCTTGCCGGGAGGTCCACAGATACGCAGTATTTT.

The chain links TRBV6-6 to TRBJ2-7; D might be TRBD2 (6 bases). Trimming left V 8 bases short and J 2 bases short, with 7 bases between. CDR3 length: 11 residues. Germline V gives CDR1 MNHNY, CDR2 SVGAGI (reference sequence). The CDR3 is CASGGTYEQYF. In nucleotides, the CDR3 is TGTGCCAGCGGGGGGACCTACGAGCAGTACTTC.

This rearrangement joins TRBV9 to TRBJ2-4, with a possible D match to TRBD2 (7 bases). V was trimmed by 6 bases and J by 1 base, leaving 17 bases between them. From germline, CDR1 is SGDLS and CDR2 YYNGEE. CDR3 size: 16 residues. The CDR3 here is CASTPGGGAAKNIQYF. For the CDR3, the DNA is TGTGCCAGCACGCCTGGCGGGGGCGCGGCCAAAAACATTCAGTACTTC. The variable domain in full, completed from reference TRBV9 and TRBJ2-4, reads DSGVTQTPKHLITATGQRVTLRCSPRSGDLSVYWYQQSLDQGLQFLIQYYNGEERAKGNILERFSAQQFPDLHSELNLSSLELGDSALYFCASTPGGGAAKNIQYFGAGTRLSVL.

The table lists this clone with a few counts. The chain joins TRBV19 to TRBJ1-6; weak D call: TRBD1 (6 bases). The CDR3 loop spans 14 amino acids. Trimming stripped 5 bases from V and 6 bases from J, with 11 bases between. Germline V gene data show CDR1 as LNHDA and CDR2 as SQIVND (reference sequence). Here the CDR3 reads CASSRAGVNSPLHF. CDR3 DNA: TGTGCCAGTAGTCGGGCAGGGGTTAATTCACCCCTCCACTTT. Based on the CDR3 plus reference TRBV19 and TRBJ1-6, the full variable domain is DGGITQSPKYLFRKEGQNVTLSCEQNLNHDAMYWYRQDPGQGLRLIYYSQIVNDFQKGDIAEGYSVSREKKESFPLTVTSAQKNPTAFYLCASSRAGVNSPLHFGNGTRLTVT.

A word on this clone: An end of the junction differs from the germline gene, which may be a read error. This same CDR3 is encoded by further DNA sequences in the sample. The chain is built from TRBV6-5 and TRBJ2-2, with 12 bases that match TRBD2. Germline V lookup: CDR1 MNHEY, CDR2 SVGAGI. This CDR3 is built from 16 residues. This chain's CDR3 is CASSYLTSGGSRELFF. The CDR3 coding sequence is TGTGCTAGCAGTTACCTCACTAGCGGGGGGTCGAGGGAGCTGTTTTTT.

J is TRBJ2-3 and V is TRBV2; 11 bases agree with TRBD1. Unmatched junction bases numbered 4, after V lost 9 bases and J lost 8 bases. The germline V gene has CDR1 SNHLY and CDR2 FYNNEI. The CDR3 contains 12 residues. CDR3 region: CARGQGAGTQYF. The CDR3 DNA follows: TGTGCCAGAGGACAGGGGGCAGGTACGCAGTATTTT.

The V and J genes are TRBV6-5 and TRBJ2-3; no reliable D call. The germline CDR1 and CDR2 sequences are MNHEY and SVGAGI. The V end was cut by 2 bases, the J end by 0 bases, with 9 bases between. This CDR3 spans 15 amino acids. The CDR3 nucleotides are TGTGCCAGCAGTTACGCGCCACCCAGCACAGATACGCAGTATTTT. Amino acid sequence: CASSYAPPSTDTQYF.

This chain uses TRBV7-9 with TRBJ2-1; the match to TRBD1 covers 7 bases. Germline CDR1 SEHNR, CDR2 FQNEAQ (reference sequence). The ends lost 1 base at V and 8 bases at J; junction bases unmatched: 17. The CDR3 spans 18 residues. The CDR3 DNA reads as TGTGCCAGCAGCTTAGTTAGTGTTGTAGGGGGCGCCGCGGATGAGCAGTTCTTC. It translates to CASSLVSVVGGAADEQFF.

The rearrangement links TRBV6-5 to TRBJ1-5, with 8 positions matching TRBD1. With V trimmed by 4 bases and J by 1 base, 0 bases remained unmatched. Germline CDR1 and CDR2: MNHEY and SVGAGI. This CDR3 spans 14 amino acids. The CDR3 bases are TGTGCCAGCAGTTGGACAGGGAGCAATCAGCCCCAGCATTTT. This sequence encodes CASSWTGSNQPQHF.

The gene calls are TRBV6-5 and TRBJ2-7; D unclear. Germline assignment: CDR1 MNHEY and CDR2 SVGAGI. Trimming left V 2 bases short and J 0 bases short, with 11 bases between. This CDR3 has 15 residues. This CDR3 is CASSYLQHPSYEQYF. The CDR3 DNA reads TGTGCCAGCAGTTACCTACAGCACCCCTCCTACGAGCAGTACTTC.

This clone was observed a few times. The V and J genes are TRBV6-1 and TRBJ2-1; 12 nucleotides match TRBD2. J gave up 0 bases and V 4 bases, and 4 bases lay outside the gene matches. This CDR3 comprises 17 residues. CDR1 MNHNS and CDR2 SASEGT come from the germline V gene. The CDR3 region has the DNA TGTGCCAGCAGTGGCGGGACTAGCGGGTACTCCTACAATGAGCAGTTCTTC. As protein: CASSGGTSGYSYNEQFF.

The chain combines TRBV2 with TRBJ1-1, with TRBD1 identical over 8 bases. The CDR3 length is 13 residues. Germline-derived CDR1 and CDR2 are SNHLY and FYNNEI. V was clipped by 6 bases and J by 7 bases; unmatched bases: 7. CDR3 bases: TGTGCCAGCAGGTTACAGGGGGGTAATGAAGCTTTCTTT. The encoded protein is CASRLQGGNEAFF.